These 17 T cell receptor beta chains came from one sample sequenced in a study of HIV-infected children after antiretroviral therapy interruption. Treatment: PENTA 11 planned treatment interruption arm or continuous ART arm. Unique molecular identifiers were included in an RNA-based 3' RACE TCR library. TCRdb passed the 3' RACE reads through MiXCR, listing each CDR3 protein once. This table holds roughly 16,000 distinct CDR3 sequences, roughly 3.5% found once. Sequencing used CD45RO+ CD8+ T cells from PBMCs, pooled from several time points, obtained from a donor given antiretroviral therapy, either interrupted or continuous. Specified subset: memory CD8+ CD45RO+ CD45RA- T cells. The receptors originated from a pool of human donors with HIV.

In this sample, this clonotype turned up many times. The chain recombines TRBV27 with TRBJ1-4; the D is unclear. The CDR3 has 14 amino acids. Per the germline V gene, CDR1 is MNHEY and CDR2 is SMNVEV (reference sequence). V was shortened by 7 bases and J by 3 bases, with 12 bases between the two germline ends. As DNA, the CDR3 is TGTGCCAGCACCTCCGGCTCACCTAATGAAAAACTGTTTTTT. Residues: CASTSGSPNEKLFF.

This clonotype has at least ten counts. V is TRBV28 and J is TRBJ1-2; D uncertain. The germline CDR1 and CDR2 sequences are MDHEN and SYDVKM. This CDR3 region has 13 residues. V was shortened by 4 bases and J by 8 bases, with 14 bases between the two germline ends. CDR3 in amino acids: CASSSPPGSGYTF. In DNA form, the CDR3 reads TGTGCCAGCAGTTCCCCCCCCGGCTCAGGCTACACCTTC.

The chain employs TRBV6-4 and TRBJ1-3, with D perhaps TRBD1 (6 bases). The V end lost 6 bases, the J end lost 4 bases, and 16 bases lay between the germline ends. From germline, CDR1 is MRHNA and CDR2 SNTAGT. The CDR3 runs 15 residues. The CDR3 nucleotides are TGTGCCAGCAGCTTGAGGGGGGGTCGGGGAAACACCATATATTTT. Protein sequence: CASSLRGGRGNTIYF.

For the CDR3, the DNA is TGTGCCAGCAGCCCGGGACCGGACGCCTACGAGCAGTACTTC. Translation: CASSPGPDAYEQYF. This sequence joins TRBV6-4 and TRBJ2-7; D might be TRBD1 or TRBD2, each matching 5 bases. Germline V gene sequence: CDR1 MRHNA, CDR2 SNTAGT. Trimming cost V 6 bases and J 2 bases, with 14 bases left between them. The CDR3 has 14 residues.

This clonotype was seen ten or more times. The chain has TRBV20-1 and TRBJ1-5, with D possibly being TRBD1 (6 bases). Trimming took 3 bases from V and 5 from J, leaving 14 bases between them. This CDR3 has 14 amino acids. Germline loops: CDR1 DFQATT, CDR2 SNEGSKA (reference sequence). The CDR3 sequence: CSASPPGEYQPQHF. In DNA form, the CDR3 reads TGCAGTGCTAGCCCACCAGGGGAATATCAGCCCCAGCATTTT.

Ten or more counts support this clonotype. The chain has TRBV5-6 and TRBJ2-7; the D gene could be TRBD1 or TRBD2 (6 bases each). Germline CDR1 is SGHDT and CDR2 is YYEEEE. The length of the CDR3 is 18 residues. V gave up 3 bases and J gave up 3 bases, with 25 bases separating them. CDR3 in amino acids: CASSSTSGAGSGFYEQYF. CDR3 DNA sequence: TGTGCCAGCAGCTCAACCTCAGGGGCCGGGAGTGGCTTCTACGAGCAGTACTTC.

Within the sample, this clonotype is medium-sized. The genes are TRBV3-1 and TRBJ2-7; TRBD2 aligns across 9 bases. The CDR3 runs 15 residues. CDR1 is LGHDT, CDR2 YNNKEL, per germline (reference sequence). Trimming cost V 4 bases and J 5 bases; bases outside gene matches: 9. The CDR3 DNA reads TGTGCCAGCAGCCTCGACGTGGGACTAGCTAACGAGCAGTACTTC. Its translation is CASSLDVGLANEQYF.

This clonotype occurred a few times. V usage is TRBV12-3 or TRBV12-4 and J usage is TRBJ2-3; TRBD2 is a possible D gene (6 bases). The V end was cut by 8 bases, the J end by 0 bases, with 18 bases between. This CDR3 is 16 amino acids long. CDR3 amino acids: CASPVGLAYSTDTQYF. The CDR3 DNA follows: TGTGCCAGCCCCGTCGGCCTAGCGTATAGCACAGATACGCAGTATTTT.

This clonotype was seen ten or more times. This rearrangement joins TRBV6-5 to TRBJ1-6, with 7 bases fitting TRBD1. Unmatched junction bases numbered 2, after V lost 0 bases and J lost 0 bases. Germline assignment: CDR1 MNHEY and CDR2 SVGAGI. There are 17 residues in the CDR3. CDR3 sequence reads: CASSYSRDSSYNSPLHF. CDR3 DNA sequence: TGTGCCAGCAGTTACTCGCGGGACAGCTCCTATAATTCACCCCTCCACTTT.

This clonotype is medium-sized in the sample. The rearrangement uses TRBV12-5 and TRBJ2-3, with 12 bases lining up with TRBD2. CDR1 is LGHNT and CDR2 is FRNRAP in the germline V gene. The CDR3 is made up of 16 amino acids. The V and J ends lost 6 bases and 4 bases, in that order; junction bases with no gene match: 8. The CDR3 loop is CASGPTSGSGADTQYF. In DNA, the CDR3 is TGTGCTAGTGGGCCGACTAGCGGGAGTGGCGCAGATACGCAGTATTTT.

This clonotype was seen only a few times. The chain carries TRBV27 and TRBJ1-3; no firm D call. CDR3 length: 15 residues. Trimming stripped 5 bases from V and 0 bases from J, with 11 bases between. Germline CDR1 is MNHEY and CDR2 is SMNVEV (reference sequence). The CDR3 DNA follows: TGTGCCAGCAGTCCACGGGCGAACTCTGGAAACACCATATATTTT. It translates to CASSPRANSGNTIYF.

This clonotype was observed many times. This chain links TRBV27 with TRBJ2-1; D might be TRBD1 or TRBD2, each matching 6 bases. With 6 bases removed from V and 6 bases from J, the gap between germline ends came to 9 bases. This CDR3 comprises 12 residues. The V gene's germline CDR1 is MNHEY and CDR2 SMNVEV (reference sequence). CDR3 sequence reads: CASRGGSNEQFF. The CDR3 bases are TGTGCCAGCAGAGGGGGGTCCAATGAGCAGTTCTTC.

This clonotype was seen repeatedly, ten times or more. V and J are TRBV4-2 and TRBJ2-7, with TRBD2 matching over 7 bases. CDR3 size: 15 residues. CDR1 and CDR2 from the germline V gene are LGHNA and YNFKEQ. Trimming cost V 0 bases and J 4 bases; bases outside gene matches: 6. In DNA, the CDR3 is TGTGCCAGCAGCCAAGATCCTAGCGGAGCTTACGAGCAGTACTTC. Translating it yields CASSQDPSGAYEQYF.

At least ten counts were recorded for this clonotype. CDR3 region: CASGLEGREQYF. The CDR3 coding sequence is TGTGCTAGTGGTTTGGAGGGCCGCGAGCAGTACTTC. V usage is TRBV12-5 and J usage is TRBJ2-7; D unclear. Trimming left V 1 base short and J 6 bases short, with 7 bases between. This CDR3 is built from 12 residues. Germline values: CDR1 LGHNT, CDR2 FRNRAP.

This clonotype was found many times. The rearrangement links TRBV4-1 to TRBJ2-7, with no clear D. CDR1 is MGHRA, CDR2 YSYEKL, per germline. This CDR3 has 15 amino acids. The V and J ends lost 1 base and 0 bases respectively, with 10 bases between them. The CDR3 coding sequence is TGCGCCAGCAGCCAAGGACAAGCGAGCTCCTACGAGCAGTACTTC. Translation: CASSQGQASSYEQYF.

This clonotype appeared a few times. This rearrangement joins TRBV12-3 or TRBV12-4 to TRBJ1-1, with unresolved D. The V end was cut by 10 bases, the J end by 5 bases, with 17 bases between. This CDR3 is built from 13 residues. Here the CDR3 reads CATSKGVRTEAFF. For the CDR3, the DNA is TGTGCCACCTCAAAGGGCGTGAGGACTGAAGCTTTCTTT.

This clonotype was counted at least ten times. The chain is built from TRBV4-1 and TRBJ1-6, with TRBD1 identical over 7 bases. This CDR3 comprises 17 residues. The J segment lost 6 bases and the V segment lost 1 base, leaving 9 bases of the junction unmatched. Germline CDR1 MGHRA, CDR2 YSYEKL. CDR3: CASSQALERGPNSPLHF. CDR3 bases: TGCGCCAGCAGCCAAGCATTAGAGAGGGGGCCTAATTCACCCCTCCACTTT.